This T cell receptor (beta chain) was recorded in a study of T cells in Graves' hyperthyroidism and ophthalmopathy (dated by TCRdb to about 2019). For the study in its entirety: Peripheral blood was collected at initial diagnosis, before any treatment. TCR V-J signatures able to tell the groups apart were searched for in a discovery cohort of 100 patients, of whom 43 had Graves' ophthalmopathy and more than 55 had stable Graves' hyperthyroidism. An independent validation cohort of fewer than 20 hyperthyroidism patients and 17 patients who later progressed to ophthalmopathy tested prospective prediction of ophthalmopathy. The 75 to 100 discovery patients were randomly split 7:3 into training and test sets. Thyroid tissue and blood T-cell repertoires from six Graves' hyperthyroidism patients were also compared in the study. Once sampling was done, hyperthyroidism patients were given methimazole at a starting dose of 30 mg daily, whereas ophthalmopathy patients were given high-dose intravenous methylprednisolone. TCR Vbeta CDR3 sequencing of roughly 140 peripheral blood samples (roughly 43 ophthalmopathy, about 80 hyperthyroidism and around 17 progressor patients) is reported in the paper.

A distance of 13 bases separates the germline ends of V and J, which lose 7 bases and 6 bases respectively. Counted from cysteine to phenylalanine, this CDR3 has 13 amino acids. Only the CDR3 portion is preserved as DNA: 39 bases, with reading frame beginning at the first base. Reading the germline V gene gives CDR1 MDHEN and CDR2 SYDVKM. The investigation overall reported the following: Most expanded thyroid clonotypes (frequency above 0.001) were also detected in blood, suggesting blood repertoires may reflect thyroid immune responses. In cross-validation, a model built on a 13 V-J signature told ophthalmopathy apart from stable hyperthyroidism with 87.88% sensitivity and 81% to 82% specificity, and in testing the same model reached 80%/75%. Sample size was not statistically predetermined, and investigators were not blinded to group allocation. In validation, progression to ophthalmopathy was predicted by the model with nearly 71% sensitivity and roughly 76% specificity, a median of around 5.9 months before onset.

The TCR beta CDR3 regions were amplified from RNA transcripts. For the first round of RT-PCR on the TCR CDR3, the HTBI primer set was used together with the Qiagen OneStep RT-PCR kit. A second multiplex PCR round built the libraries, followed by size selection and purification. Libraries were sequenced paired-end with 100 bp reads on an Illumina HiSeq2000. The authors' pipeline ran thus. SOAPnuke was used to process the raw data, with reads discarded if the reads contained adapters or uncalled bases, had a mean Phred below 15, or lacked an exact constant-primer or identifier match. COPE v1.2.5 was used to merge high-quality paired reads, and clonotypes were defined as unique nucleotide sequences. MiTCR v1.1 was used to align clonotypes to the IMGT TRBV, TRBD and TRBJ reference segments. Analysis was restricted to V-J combinations with a frequency above 0.0001, which covered about 99% of repertoires. The TCS score was defined as F50 (clonal expansion) divided by E x V (chaos), with BLOSUM62-based TCRdist calculated between CDR3 peptides within each V-J. Welch's t-statistics and random forest reduced fewer than 550 V-J features to around 14, which were used in a naive Bayes classifier (R e1071). The public reads were reanalyzed by TCRdb: fastp trimming at Q25, MiXCR alignment, in-frame beta chains only. A single entry per CDR3 protein holds the most common genes and DNA from its merged rows. TCRdb's processing, not the authors' own work, is the source of the V and J calls. The sample table lists about 300,000 distinct CDR3 sequences, around 20% of them with a count of one. The biggest ten clones account for 39% of the sample.

Ophthalmopathy patients had moderately to severely active disease, Clinical Activity Score of at least 3, NOSPECS grade of at least 4, and duration under 3 months. The study excluded patients with uncontrolled infections, other autoimmune diseases, pregnancy or lactation. Diagnoses were based on clinical symptoms, serum thyroxine and TRAb, thyroid ultrasound and orbital computed tomography. PBMCs were isolated from 7.5 to 10 ml of fresh peripheral blood by Ficoll-Paque density gradient centrifugation. Total RNA was extracted with Trizol reagent, and quality was checked on an Agilent 2100 Bioanalyzer. As regards this clonotype: Its target antigen remains unknown. No base quality values were provided; no much bigger clone lies one nucleotide off.

The TCR comes from a man in his fifties with Graves' ophthalmopathy. The rearrangement combines TRBV28 with TRBJ1-5; no confident D gene assignment can be made. The specimen was blood. The nucleotides read TGTGCCAGCACTCTCGAACTCATTCAGCCCCAGCATTTT. Its translation is CASTLELIQPQHF.